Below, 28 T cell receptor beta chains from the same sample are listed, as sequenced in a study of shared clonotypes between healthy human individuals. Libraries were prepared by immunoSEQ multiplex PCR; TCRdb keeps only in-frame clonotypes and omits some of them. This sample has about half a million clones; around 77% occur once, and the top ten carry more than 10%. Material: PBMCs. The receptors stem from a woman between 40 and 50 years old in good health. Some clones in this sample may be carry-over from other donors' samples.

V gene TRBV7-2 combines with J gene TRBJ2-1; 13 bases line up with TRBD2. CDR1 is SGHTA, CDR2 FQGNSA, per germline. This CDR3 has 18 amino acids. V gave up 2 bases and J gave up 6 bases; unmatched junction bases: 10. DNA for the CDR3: TGTGCCAGCAGCTTATCCAATCGACTAGCGGGAGGTGGCAATGAGCAGTTCTTC. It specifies CASSLSNRLAGGGNEQFF.

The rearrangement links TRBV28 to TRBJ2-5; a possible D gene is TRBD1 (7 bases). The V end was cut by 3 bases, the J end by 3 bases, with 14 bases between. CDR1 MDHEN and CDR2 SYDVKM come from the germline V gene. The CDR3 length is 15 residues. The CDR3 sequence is CASSFAGQFKETQYF. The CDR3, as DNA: TGTGCCAGCAGTTTCGCGGGACAGTTTAAAGAGACCCAGTACTTC.

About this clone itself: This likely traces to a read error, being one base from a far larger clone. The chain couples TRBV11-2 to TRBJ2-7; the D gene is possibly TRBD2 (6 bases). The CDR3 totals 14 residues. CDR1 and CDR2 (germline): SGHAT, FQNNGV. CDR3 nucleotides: TGTGCCAGCAGCGTACCGGGACTCACCTACGAGCAGCACTTC. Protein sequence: CASSVPGLTYEQHF.

The CDR3 nucleotides are TGTGCCAGCAGCAGACAGAGAGACACTGAAGCTTTCTTT. Translated, it gives CASSRQRDTEAFF. The J gene is TRBJ1-1, the V gene TRBV7-7, with D possibly TRBD1 on 5 matching bases. Trimming pared 5 bases from V and 3 bases from J, leaving 10 bases between. The CDR3 is 13 amino acids. Looked up from germline, CDR1 is SSHAT and CDR2 is FNYEAQ (reference sequence).

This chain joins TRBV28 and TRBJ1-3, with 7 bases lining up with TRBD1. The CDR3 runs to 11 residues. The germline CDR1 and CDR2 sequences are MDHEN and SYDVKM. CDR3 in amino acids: CTTGAGNTIYF. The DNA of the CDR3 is TGTACTACAGGGGCTGGAAACACCATATATTTT.

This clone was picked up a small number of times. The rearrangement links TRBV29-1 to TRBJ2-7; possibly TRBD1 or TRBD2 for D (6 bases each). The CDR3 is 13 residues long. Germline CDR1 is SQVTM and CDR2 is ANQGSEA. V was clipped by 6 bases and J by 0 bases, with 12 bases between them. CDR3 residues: CSVRGGSSYEQYF. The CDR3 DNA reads TGCAGCGTCCGAGGGGGGAGCTCCTACGAGCAGTACTTC.

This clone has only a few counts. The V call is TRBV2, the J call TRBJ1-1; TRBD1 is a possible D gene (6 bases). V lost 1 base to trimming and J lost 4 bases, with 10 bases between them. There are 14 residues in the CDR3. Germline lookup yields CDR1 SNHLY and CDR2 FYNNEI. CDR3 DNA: TGTGCCAGCAGTGAAGACAGGGAGGTCACTGAAGCTTTCTTT. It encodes CASSEDREVTEAFF. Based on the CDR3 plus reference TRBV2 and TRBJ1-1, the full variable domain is EPEVTQTPSHQVTQMGQEVILRCVPISNHLYFYWYRQILGQKVEFLVSFYNNEISEKSEIFDDQFSVERPDGSNFTLKIRSTKLEDSAMYFCASSEDREVTEAFFGQGTRLTVV.

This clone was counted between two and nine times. The CDR3 DNA follows: TGTGCCAGTAGTCTCGAAGCGGGAGGCATTCAGTACTTC. Translated, it gives CASSLEAGGIQYF. This chain connects TRBV19 to TRBJ2-4, with TRBD2 identical over 9 bases. CDR1 is LNHDA, CDR2 SQIVND, per germline (reference sequence). J lost 9 bases, V lost 5 bases, and 5 bases had no gene match. This CDR3 spans 13 amino acids.

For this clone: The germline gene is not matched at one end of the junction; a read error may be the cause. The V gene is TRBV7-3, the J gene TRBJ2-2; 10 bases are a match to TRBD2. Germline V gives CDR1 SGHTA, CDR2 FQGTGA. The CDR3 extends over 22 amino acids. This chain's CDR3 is CASSLKKVLPGLANREHRGAVF. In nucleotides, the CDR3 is TGTGCCAGCAGCTTAAAAAAGGTTCTACCGGGACTAGCGAATCGCGAACACCGGGGAGCTGTTTTT.

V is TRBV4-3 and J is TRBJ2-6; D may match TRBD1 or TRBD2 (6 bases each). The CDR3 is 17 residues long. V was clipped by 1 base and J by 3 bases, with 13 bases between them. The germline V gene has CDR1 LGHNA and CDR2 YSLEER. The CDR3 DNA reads TGCGCCAGCAGCCAAGGAACGGGGGCGAGTGGGGCCAACGTCCTGACTTTC. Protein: CASSQGTGASGANVLTF.

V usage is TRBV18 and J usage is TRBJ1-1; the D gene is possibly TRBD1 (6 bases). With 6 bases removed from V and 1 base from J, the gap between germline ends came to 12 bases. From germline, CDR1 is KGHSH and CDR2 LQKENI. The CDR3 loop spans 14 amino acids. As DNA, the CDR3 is TGTGCCAGCTCCCCGGCAGGGGAGAACACTGAAGCTTTCTTT. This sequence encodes CASSPAGENTEAFF.

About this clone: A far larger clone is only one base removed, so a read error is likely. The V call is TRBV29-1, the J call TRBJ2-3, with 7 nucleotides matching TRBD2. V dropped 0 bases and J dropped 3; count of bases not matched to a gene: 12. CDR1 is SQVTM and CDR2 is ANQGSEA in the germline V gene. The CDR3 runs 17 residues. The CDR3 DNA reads TGCAGCGTTGAAGATGTAGTGGGAGGGAGGGTGACAGATACGCAGTATTTT. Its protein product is CSVEDVVGGRVTDTQYF.

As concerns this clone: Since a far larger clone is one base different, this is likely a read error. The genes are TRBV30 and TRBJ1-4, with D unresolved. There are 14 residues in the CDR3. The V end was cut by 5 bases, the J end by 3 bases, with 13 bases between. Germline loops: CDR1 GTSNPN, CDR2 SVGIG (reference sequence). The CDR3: CAWGEQSANEKLFF. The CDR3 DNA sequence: TGTGCCTGGGGGGAACAGAGTGCTAATGAAAAACTGTTTTTT.

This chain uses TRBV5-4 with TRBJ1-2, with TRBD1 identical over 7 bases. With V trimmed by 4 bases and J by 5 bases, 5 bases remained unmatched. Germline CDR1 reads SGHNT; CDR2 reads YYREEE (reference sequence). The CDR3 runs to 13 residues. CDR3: CASSAGQLYGYTF. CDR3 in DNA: TGTGCCAGCAGCGCGGGACAGCTTTATGGCTACACCTTC. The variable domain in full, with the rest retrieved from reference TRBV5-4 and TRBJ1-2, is ETGVTQSPTHLIKTRGQQVTLRCSSQSGHNTVSWYQQALGQGPQFIFQYYREEENGRGNFPPRFSGLQFPNYSSELNVNALELDDSALYLCASSAGQLYGYTFGSGTRLTVV.

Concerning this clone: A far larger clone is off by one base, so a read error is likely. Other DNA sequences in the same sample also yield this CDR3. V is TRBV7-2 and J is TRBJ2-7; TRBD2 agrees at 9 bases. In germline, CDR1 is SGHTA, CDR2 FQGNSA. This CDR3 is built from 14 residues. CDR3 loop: CASSQAGLAVGQYF. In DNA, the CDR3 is TGCGCCAGCAGCCAGGCGGGACTAGCAGTCGGGCAGTACTTC. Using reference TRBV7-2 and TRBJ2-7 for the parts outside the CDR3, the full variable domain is GAGVSQSPSNKVTEKGKDVELRCDPISGHTALYWYRQSLGQGLEFLIYFQGNSAPDKSGLPSDRFSAERTGGSVSTLTIQRTQQEDSAVYLCASSQAGLAVGQYFGPGTRLTVT.

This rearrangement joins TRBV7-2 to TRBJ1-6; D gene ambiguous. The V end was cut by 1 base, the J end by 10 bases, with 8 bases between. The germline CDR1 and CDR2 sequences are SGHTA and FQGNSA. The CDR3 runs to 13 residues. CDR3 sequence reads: CASSLGGSSPLHF. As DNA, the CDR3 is TGTGCCAGCAGCTTAGGAGGCAGCTCACCCCTCCACTTT.

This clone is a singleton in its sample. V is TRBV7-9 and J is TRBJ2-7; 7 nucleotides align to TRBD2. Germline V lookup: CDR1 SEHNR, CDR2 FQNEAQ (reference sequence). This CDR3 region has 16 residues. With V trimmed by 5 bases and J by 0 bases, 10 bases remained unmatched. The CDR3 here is CASSQELAVNSYEQYF. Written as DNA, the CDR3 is TGTGCCAGCAGCCAAGAGCTAGCGGTTAACTCCTACGAGCAGTACTTC.

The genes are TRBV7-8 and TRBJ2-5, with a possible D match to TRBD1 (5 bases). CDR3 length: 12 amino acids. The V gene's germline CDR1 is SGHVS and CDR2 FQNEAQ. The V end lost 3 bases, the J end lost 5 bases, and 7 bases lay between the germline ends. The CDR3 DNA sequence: TGTGCCAGCAGCTTGAACAGGGAGACCCAGTACTTC. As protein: CASSLNRETQYF.

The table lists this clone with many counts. CDR3 region: CASSSGLAGEQYF. The DNA for the CDR3 is TGTGCCAGCAGCTCCGGACTAGCGGGGGAGCAGTACTTC. The gene calls are TRBV7-2 and TRBJ2-7; 12 bases match TRBD2. Trimming cost V 4 bases and J 7 bases; bases outside gene matches: 2. The germline gives CDR1 SGHTA, CDR2 FQGNSA. The CDR3 length is 13 residues.

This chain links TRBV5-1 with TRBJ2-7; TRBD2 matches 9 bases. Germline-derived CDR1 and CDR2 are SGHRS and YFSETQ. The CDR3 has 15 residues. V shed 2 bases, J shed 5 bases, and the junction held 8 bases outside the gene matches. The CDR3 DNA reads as TGCGCCAGCAGCTTAACGGGACTAGCAAACCACGAGCAGTACTTC. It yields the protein CASSLTGLANHEQYF.

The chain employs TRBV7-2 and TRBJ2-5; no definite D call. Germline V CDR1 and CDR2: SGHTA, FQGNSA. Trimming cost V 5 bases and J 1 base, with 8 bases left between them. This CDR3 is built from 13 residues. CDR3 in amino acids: CASSGVIQETQYF. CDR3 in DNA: TGTGCCAGCAGCGGCGTGATCCAAGAGACCCAGTACTTC.

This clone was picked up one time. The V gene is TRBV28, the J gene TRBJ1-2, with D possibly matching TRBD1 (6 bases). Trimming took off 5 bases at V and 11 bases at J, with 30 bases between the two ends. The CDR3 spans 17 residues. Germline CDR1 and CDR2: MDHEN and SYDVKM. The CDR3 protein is CASSGHTSDRSTMRYTF. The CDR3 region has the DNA TGTGCCAGCAGTGGCCACACATCGGACAGATCTACTATGCGATACACCTTC.

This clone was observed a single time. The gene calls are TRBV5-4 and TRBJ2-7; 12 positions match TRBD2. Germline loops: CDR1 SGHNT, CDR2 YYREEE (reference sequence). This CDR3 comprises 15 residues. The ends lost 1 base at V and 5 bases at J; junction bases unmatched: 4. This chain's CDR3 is CASSLTPSGRDEQYF. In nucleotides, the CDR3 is TGTGCCAGCAGCTTGACCCCTAGCGGGAGGGACGAGCAGTACTTC.

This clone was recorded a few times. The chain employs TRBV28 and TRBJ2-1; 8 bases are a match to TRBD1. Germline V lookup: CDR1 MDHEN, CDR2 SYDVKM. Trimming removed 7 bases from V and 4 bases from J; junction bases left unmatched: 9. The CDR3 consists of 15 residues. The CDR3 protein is CASTATGAQYNEQFF. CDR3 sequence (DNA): TGTGCCAGCACCGCGACAGGGGCCCAGTACAATGAGCAGTTCTTC.

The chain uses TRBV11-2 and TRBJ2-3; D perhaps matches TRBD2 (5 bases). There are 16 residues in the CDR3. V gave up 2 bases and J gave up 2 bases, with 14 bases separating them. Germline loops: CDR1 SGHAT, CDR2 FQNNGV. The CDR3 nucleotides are TGTGCCAGCAGCTTAAACCTCCCGGGAAACACAGATACGCAGTATTTT. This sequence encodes CASSLNLPGNTDTQYF.

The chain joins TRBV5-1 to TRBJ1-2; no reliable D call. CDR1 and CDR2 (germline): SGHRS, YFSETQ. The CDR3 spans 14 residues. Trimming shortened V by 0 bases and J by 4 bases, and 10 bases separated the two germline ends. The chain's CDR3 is CASSLEADAYGYTF. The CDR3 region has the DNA TGCGCCAGCAGCTTGGAGGCAGATGCCTATGGCTACACCTTC.

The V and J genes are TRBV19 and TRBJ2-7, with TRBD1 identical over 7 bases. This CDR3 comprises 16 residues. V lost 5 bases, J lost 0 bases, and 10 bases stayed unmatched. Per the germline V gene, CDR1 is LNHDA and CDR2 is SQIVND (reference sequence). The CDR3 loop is CASSPVYRGSSYEQYF. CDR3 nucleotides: TGTGCCAGTAGTCCAGTGTACAGGGGAAGCTCCTACGAGCAGTACTTC.

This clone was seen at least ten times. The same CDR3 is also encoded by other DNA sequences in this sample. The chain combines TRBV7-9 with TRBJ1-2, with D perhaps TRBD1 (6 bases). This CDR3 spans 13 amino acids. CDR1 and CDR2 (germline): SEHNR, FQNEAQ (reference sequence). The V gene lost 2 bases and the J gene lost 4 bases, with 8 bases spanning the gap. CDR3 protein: CASSLLQGYGYTF. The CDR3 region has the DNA TGTGCCAGCAGCTTACTACAGGGCTATGGCTACACCTTC.